This T cell receptor (beta chain) was observed in a study of T cells in localized non-small cell lung cancer. The assay was immunoSEQ multiplex PCR, and TCRdb's table has in-frame clones only and misses some. The repertoire has roughly 3,000 clones, 22% of them found once; the top ten carry 6.5%. General observations from the study: Without multi-region sequencing, intratumor heterogeneity could not be excluded. Uninvolved adjacent lung, not tumor, had the highest T cell clonality. Higher blood T cell density tracked longer overall survival. Adjacent lung tissue had a median roughly 62 of the top 100 clones found in the tumor.

Deletions cut 2 bases from V and 0 bases from J, with 11 bases between. The CDR3 is made up of 15 amino acids. From germline, CDR1 is MNHGY and CDR2 SAAAGT. Of note for this clone: Its antigen remains unknown.

The source was lung tumor tissue, collected before any cancer treatment. This sequence originates from a man aged 18 to 50 with stage II lung adenocarcinoma. The V gene is TRBV6-8, the J gene TRBJ2-7, with D possibly TRBD1 on 6 matching bases. The CDR3 protein is CASSYNGDNSYEQYF. The CDR3 coding sequence is TGTGCCAGCAGTTACAATGGGGACAACTCCTACGAGCAGTACTTC.